Listed here are 20 T cell receptor beta chains from one sample, sequenced in a study of breast tumors, draining lymph nodes, adjacent tissues. Each CDR3 protein gets one entry after TCRdb re-called the multiplex PCR reads with MiXCR. This sample carries 130,000 or so distinct CDR3 sequences, about 33% of them seen once, and the ten largest clones take about 2.5%. The lymph nodes were axillary draining lymph nodes from breast cancer patients. Sample: axillary lymph node tissue. These receptor sequences come from a female donor with breast cancer. Some clones in this sample may be carry-over from other donors' samples.

The CDR3 coding sequence is TGTGCCAGCAGCTTAGATCTGGCAGTAGCCAAAAACATTCAGTACTTC. It encodes CASSLDLAVAKNIQYF. V usage is TRBV11-2 and J usage is TRBJ2-4; D gene ambiguous. The CDR3 is 16 amino acids. Trimming shortened V by 0 bases and J by 0 bases, and 9 bases separated the two germline ends. Germline assignment: CDR1 SGHAT and CDR2 FQNNGV.

The rearrangement joins TRBV7-3 to TRBJ2-3; D gene uncertain. The CDR3 is made up of 13 amino acids. Per germline, CDR1 SGHTA and CDR2 FQGTGA. With 1 base removed from V and 6 bases from J, the gap between germline ends came to 8 bases. The CDR3 region is CASSLITEDTQYF. CDR3 bases: TGTGCCAGCAGCTTAATAACTGAGGATACGCAGTATTTT.

The chain links TRBV7-2 to TRBJ2-1, with 10 bases that match TRBD1. The junction had 9 bases not matched to a gene; V was cut back by 2 bases and J by 8 bases. CDR1 is SGHTA and CDR2 is FQGNSA in the germline V gene. This CDR3 comprises 16 residues. The CDR3, as DNA: TGTGCCAGCAGCTTATCGACAGGGGGCGCCGGCCATGAGCAGTTCTTC. It codes for CASSLSTGGAGHEQFF.

This clonotype was seen a handful of times. The chain couples TRBV20-1 to TRBJ1-5; the match to TRBD1 covers 10 bases. The CDR3 totals 16 residues. The J segment lost 7 bases and the V segment lost 0 bases, leaving 9 bases of the junction unmatched. CDR1 and CDR2 from the germline V gene are DFQATT and SNEGSKA (reference sequence). The CDR3 here is CSAREGGTGADQPQHF. DNA for the CDR3: TGCAGTGCTAGAGAGGGGGGGACAGGGGCCGACCAGCCCCAGCATTTT.

To note about this clonotype: A much more abundant neighbour one base away suggests this may be a read error. This CDR3 is missing its conserved last phenylalanine or tryptophan, likely due to a read error. The V and J genes are TRBV9 and TRBJ2-1; 7 nucleotides align to TRBD1. Germline V CDR1 and CDR2: SGDLS, YYNGEE. The CDR3 covers 13 residues. V was pared by 3 bases and J by 12 bases, with 9 bases of the junction left unmatched. CDR3 sequence (DNA): TGTGCCAGCAGCGCAAGACAGGGAAGCGGGCAGTTCTCC. Translating gives CASSARQGSGQFS.

The chain recombines TRBV20-1 with TRBJ1-6, with D perhaps TRBD1 (5 bases). The V gene's germline CDR1 is DFQATT and CDR2 SNEGSKA (reference sequence). This CDR3 has 13 amino acids. Trimming removed 1 base at V and 15 bases at J, with 16 bases between. CDR3 sequence reads: CSARVQTGGLLHF. DNA of the CDR3: TGCAGTGCTAGAGTTCAGACCGGGGGACTCCTCCACTTT.

This clonotype was detected ten times or more. The rearrangement uses TRBV19 and TRBJ2-2; 8 nucleotides match TRBD2. Trimming took 7 bases from V and 2 from J; bases not matched to a gene: 6. This CDR3 has 15 amino acids. Germline-derived CDR1 and CDR2 are LNHDA and SQIVND (reference sequence). The CDR3 coding sequence is TGTGCCAGTAACAGCGGGGGCCAAAACACCGGGGAGCTGTTTTTT. Its translation is CASNSGGQNTGELFF.

The sample holds many counts of this clonotype. The chain has TRBV5-5 and TRBJ1-2; 7 bases align to TRBD1. Germline-derived CDR1 and CDR2 are SGHKS and YYEKEE (reference sequence). This CDR3 contains 15 residues. Germline trimming cut 7 bases from V and 5 bases from J; bases unmatched to any gene: 14. Here the CDR3 reads CASQPYRGLGYGYTF. The CDR3 DNA reads TGTGCCAGCCAGCCCTACAGGGGCCTAGGGTATGGCTACACCTTC.

This clonotype came up many times. The chain carries TRBV2 and TRBJ1-1; the D gene is possibly TRBD1 (6 bases). This CDR3 region has 15 residues. The V and J ends lost 6 bases and 1 base respectively, with 15 bases between them. Germline V gene lookup returns CDR1 SNHLY and CDR2 FYNNEI. The CDR3, as DNA: TGTGCCAGCAGGGCAGGGGATGAGGAGAACACTGAAGCTTTCTTT. Amino acid sequence: CASRAGDEENTEAFF.

This clonotype was detected many times. CDR3 nucleotides: TGTGCCTGGAGTGGGCCGGGGCAGCCCCAGCATTTT. Amino acids: CAWSGPGQPQHF. V gene TRBV30 combines with J gene TRBJ1-5; no reliable D call. Germline values: CDR1 GTSNPN, CDR2 SVGIG (reference sequence). This CDR3 has 12 residues. The ends were cut back, 1 base at V and 7 bases at J, with 8 bases in the middle.

This clonotype came up many times. One junction end does not reproduce the germline sequence, and a read error may be involved. The rearrangement links TRBV7-7 to TRBJ2-7, with D possibly matching TRBD2 (7 bases). Germline CDR1 reads SSHAT; CDR2 reads FNYEAQ (reference sequence). The CDR3 covers 13 residues. This CDR3 reads CASSKGGAYEQYF. CDR3 DNA sequence: TGTGCTAGCAGTAAAGGGGGGGCCTACGAGCAGTACTTC.

The chain has TRBV7-8 and TRBJ2-2, with a weak D call TRBD1 (6 bases). The CDR3 length is 13 residues. CDR1 SGHVS and CDR2 FQNEAQ come from the germline V gene. Trimming took off 5 bases at V and 6 bases at J, with 10 bases between the two ends. The CDR3 nucleotides are TGTGCCAGCAGCAACAGGGTCGCCGGGGAGCTGTTTTTT. This codes for CASSNRVAGELFF.

This clonotype was seen at least ten times. The genes are TRBV25-1 and TRBJ2-3; TRBD1 matches at 8 bases. Germline V gene data show CDR1 as MGHDK and CDR2 as SYGVNS. V shed 2 bases, J shed 0 bases, and the junction held 4 bases outside the gene matches. There are 16 residues in the CDR3. Here the CDR3 reads CASSEPRGLSTDTQYF. The CDR3 bases are TGTGCCAGCAGTGAACCCAGGGGGCTTAGCACAGATACGCAGTATTTT. The whole variable domain, filled in from reference TRBV25-1 and TRBJ2-3, reads EADIYQTPRYLVIGTGKKITLECSQTMGHDKMYWYQQDPGMELHLIHYSYGVNSTEKGDLSSESTVSRIRTEHFPLTLESARPSHTSQYLCASSEPRGLSTDTQYFGPGTRLTVL.

V is TRBV6-2 or TRBV6-3 and J is TRBJ1-2, with no clear D. Germline V gene lookup returns CDR1 MNHEY and CDR2 SVGEGT. The CDR3 runs to 13 residues. V was clipped by 2 bases and J by 4 bases, with 8 bases between them. DNA of the CDR3: TGTGCCAGCAGTTACGGCGGGAGCTATGGCTACACCTTC. Amino acids: CASSYGGSYGYTF.

As to this clonotype: A much larger clone is a single base away; this may be a read error. This chain uses TRBV5-1 with TRBJ1-2, with 10 positions matching TRBD1. Germline CDR1 reads SGHRS; CDR2 reads YFSETQ. V trimming: 3 bases; J trimming: 4 bases; junction bases outside the gene matches: 6. The CDR3 contains 15 residues. CDR3 sequence (DNA): TGCGCCAGCAGCTCCATGACAGGGGGCAGCTATGGCTACACCTTC. Its translation is CASSSMTGGSYGYTF.

This clonotype was detected ten times or more. V is TRBV28 and J is TRBJ2-7; TRBD1 matches 9 bases. Unmatched junction bases numbered 4, after V lost 5 bases and J lost 2 bases. The CDR3 is made up of 14 amino acids. Germline V gene sequence: CDR1 MDHEN, CDR2 SYDVKM. The chain's CDR3 is CASSATGGTYEQYV. The CDR3 DNA sequence: TGTGCCAGCAGTGCGACAGGGGGAACCTACGAGCAGTACGTC.

This clonotype has at least ten counts. This chain connects TRBV20-1 to TRBJ1-6; D might be TRBD1 (5 bases). The CDR3 is made up of 15 amino acids. The V and J ends lost 3 bases and 13 bases respectively, with 22 bases between them. Germline V lookup: CDR1 DFQATT, CDR2 SNEGSKA (reference sequence). For the CDR3, the DNA is TGCAGTGCTAGCTTCACCGGGACCGGGACTTCTCCCCTCCACTTT. Encoded protein: CSASFTGTGTSPLHF.

The V gene is TRBV5-5, the J gene TRBJ1-6; 9 positions match TRBD1. The V and J ends lost 0 bases and 13 bases, in that order; junction bases with no gene match: 11. Germline-derived CDR1 and CDR2 are SGHKS and YYEKEE (reference sequence). CDR3 length: 16 amino acids. The CDR3, as DNA: TGTGCCAGCAGCTTGGCGACGGGACAGGGAGTATCCCCCCTCCACTTT. It yields the protein CASSLATGQGVSPLHF.

This clonotype was observed many times. This rearrangement joins TRBV6-1 to TRBJ2-1; TRBD1 matches 9 bases. The CDR3 extends over 14 amino acids. Losses at the gene ends were 11 bases for V and 5 bases for J; bases not matched to a gene: 10. CDR1 MNHNS and CDR2 SASEGT come from the germline V gene. Here the CDR3 reads CAGAGGTGNNEQFF. The DNA of the CDR3 is TGTGCCGGGGCCGGGGGGACAGGGAACAATGAGCAGTTCTTC.

At least ten counts were recorded for this clonotype. The chain links TRBV5-6 to TRBJ2-3; 7 nucleotides match TRBD2. The length of the CDR3 is 13 residues. CDR1 and CDR2 from the germline V gene are SGHDT and YYEEEE. The V gene end was trimmed by 2 bases and the J gene end by 4 bases; junction bases not matched to a gene: 1. The CDR3 spells CASSFREADTQYF. In DNA form, the CDR3 reads TGTGCCAGCAGCTTTCGGGAGGCAGATACGCAGTATTTT. Supplemented by reference TRBV5-6 and TRBJ2-3, the full variable domain reads DAGVTQSPTHLIKTRGQQVTLRCSPKSGHDTVSWYQQALGQGPQFIFQYYEEEERQRGNFPDRFSGHQFPNYSSELNVNALLLGDSALYLCASSFREADTQYFGPGTRLTVL.